This passage covers 21 T cell receptor beta chains from one sample sequenced in a study of cytomegalovirus exposure and HLA in healthy donors. PCR amplification relied on 60 Vbeta primers (plus 13 Jbeta primers). Repertoires were generated with immunoSEQ multiplex PCR, while TCRdb's copy carries only in-frame clones and drops some. The table has fewer than 250,000 clones, almost 80% seen once. Sequenced input: PBMCs. These receptor sequences come from a woman aged 18-35 years in good health and CMV-seronegative.

The CDR3 DNA follows: TGTGCCAGCAGCGCTAGCCTGAACACCGGGGAGCTGTTTTTT. This sequence encodes CASSASLNTGELFF. V and J are TRBV9 and TRBJ2-2; D possibly corresponds to TRBD2 (5 bases). The CDR3 totals 14 residues. V was trimmed by 3 bases and J by 1 base, leaving 7 bases between them. The germline V gene encodes CDR1 SGDLS and CDR2 YYNGEE.

The CDR3 bases are TGTGCCAGCAGTTTAACTCGACTCTACAATGAGCAGTTCTTC. Protein: CASSLTRLYNEQFF. The J gene is TRBJ2-1, the V gene TRBV28; D not resolved. Trimming cost V 2 bases and J 3 bases, with 8 bases left between them. This CDR3 comprises 14 residues. Germline V gene lookup returns CDR1 MDHEN and CDR2 SYDVKM. Based on the CDR3 plus reference TRBV28 and TRBJ2-1, the full variable domain is DVKVTQSSRYLVKRTGEKVFLECVQDMDHENMFWYRQDPGLGLRLIYFSYDVKMKEKGDIPEGYSVSREKKERFSLILESASTNQTSMYLCASSLTRLYNEQFFGPGTRLTVL.

The V gene is TRBV7-3, the J gene TRBJ2-3; D unclear. Germline CDR1 and CDR2: SGHTA and FQGTGA. CDR3 length: 12 amino acids. The V end lost 4 bases, the J end lost 6 bases, and 8 bases lay between the germline ends. In nucleotides, the CDR3 is TGTGCCAGCAGCTCCGGAGCGGATACGCAGTATTTT. Encoded protein: CASSSGADTQYF.

The rearrangement joins TRBV15 to TRBJ2-1, with 8 positions matching TRBD1. After removal of 4 bases from V and 5 bases from J, the junction contained 1 base not matched to a gene. Per germline, CDR1 LNHNV and CDR2 YYDKDF (reference sequence). The CDR3 runs to 13 residues. The CDR3 sequence: CATSKDRDNEQFF. CDR3 sequence (DNA): TGTGCCACCAGCAAGGACAGGGACAATGAGCAGTTCTTC.

The gene calls are TRBV14 and TRBJ2-1; 12 bases agree with TRBD2. Germline V gene sequence: CDR1 SGHDN, CDR2 FVKESK. CDR3 length: 19 amino acids. J gave up 0 bases and V 3 bases, and 9 bases lay outside the gene matches. CDR3 bases: TGTGCCAGCAGCCAGCCCGGACTAGCGGGGACTAGCTCCTACAATGAGCAGTTCTTC. This codes for CASSQPGLAGTSSYNEQFF.

The chain employs TRBV7-9 and TRBJ2-3; TRBD2 is a possible D gene (5 bases). V was shortened by 3 bases and J by 0 bases, with 10 bases between the two germline ends. This CDR3 is built from 15 residues. CDR1 is SEHNR and CDR2 is FQNEAQ in the germline V gene (reference sequence). The chain's CDR3 is CASSFRGSSTDTQYF. The DNA for the CDR3 is TGTGCCAGCAGCTTTCGGGGTTCTAGCACAGATACGCAGTATTTT.

Written as DNA, the CDR3 is TGCGCCAGCAGCCTCAATACAGGGGTTAATCCAACTAATGAAAAACTGTTTTTT. Residues: CASSLNTGVNPTNEKLFF. The chain recombines TRBV5-1 with TRBJ1-4; 7 bases are shared with TRBD1. Germline trimming cut 4 bases from V and 0 bases from J; bases unmatched to any gene: 12. The CDR3 length is 18 residues. Per the germline V gene, CDR1 is SGHRS and CDR2 is YFSETQ.

V gene TRBV6-5 combines with J gene TRBJ2-1; 7 positions match TRBD2. The CDR3 covers 14 residues. Germline CDR1 and CDR2: MNHEY and SVGAGI. The J segment lost 13 bases and the V segment lost 3 bases, leaving 12 bases of the junction unmatched. CDR3 sequence reads: CASSYGGGGIEQFF. The CDR3, as DNA: TGTGCCAGCAGTTATGGTGGGGGGGGGATTGAACAGTTCTTC.

The J gene is TRBJ2-1, the V gene TRBV25-1, with 8 nucleotides matching TRBD1. V shed 4 bases and J 9 bases; nucleotides not matched to a gene: 5. From germline, CDR1 is MGHDK and CDR2 SYGVNS. The CDR3 runs 13 residues. For the CDR3, the DNA is TGTGCCAGCAGTGGGCAGGGGGCGGGTGAGCAGTTCTTC. As protein: CASSGQGAGEQFF.

The chain has TRBV19 and TRBJ2-3; TRBD1 aligns across 8 bases. The CDR3 totals 16 residues. Germline trimming cut 2 bases from V and 6 bases from J; bases unmatched to any gene: 10. The germline gives CDR1 LNHDA, CDR2 SQIVND (reference sequence). CDR3 DNA sequence: TGTGCCAGTAGTATATCTGGGGGCAGGGGGCAGGATACGCAGTATTTT. As protein: CASSISGGRGQDTQYF.

The chain links TRBV5-1 to TRBJ2-7; TRBD2 agrees at 13 bases. From germline, CDR1 is SGHRS and CDR2 YFSETQ. J gave up 2 bases and V 3 bases, and 5 bases lay outside the gene matches. The CDR3 runs 16 residues. The CDR3 DNA reads TGCGCCAGCAGCTCCGGGACTAGCGGGGACACCTACGAGCAGTACTTC. Its translation: CASSSGTSGDTYEQYF.

This clone has only a few counts. CDR3 amino acids: CASSLVVGADTGELFF. CDR3 DNA: TGCGCCAGCAGCTTGGTTGTGGGGGCCGACACCGGGGAGCTGTTTTTT. This chain links TRBV5-1 with TRBJ2-2; a weak D match, TRBD1 (6 bases). This CDR3 spans 16 amino acids. Per germline, CDR1 SGHRS and CDR2 YFSETQ. V lost 0 bases and J lost 3, with 12 bases in between.

V gene TRBV7-2 combines with J gene TRBJ2-2; possible D gene TRBD1, 6 bases. CDR1 and CDR2 from the germline V gene are SGHTA and FQGNSA. With 8 bases removed from V and 1 base from J, the gap between germline ends came to 20 bases. The CDR3 extends over 17 amino acids. The CDR3 loop is CASPNAPGQRNTGELFF. The CDR3 DNA sequence: TGTGCCAGCCCCAATGCCCCCGGACAGCGGAACACCGGGGAGCTGTTTTTT.

V is TRBV27 and J is TRBJ2-2; possibly TRBD1 for D (6 bases). The germline V and J ends were trimmed by 2 bases and 1 base, with 8 bases remaining between them. CDR1 and CDR2 from the germline V gene are MNHEY and SMNVEV (reference sequence). This CDR3 is built from 15 residues. The CDR3, as DNA: TGTGCCAGCAGTTTAGGGGGCGGGAACACCGGGGAGCTGTTTTTT. This sequence encodes CASSLGGGNTGELFF.

CDR3 amino acids: CASSSGQGGNSPLHF. CDR3 sequence (DNA): TGTGCCAGCAGCTCCGGACAGGGGGGTAATTCACCCCTCCACTTT. The chain combines TRBV5-4 with TRBJ1-6; 10 bases map to TRBD1. In germline, CDR1 is SGHNT, CDR2 YYREEE (reference sequence). The ends lost 3 bases at V and 6 bases at J; junction bases unmatched: 3. The CDR3 contains 15 residues.

The chain is built from TRBV4-2 and TRBJ2-4; 8 nucleotides match TRBD1. Trimming removed 4 bases from V and 1 base from J; junction bases left unmatched: 6. Germline assignment: CDR1 LGHNA and CDR2 YNFKEQ. This CDR3 is built from 16 residues. The DNA of the CDR3 is TGTGCCAGCAGCCCGGGACAGGTATTCGCCAAAAACATTCAGTACTTC. Its protein is CASSPGQVFAKNIQYF.

The CDR3 DNA reads as TGTGCCAGCAGCTTACAGGCAGTTGCTGGGGCCAACGTCCTGACTTTC. This gives the protein CASSLQAVAGANVLTF. The chain employs TRBV7-3 and TRBJ2-6; D gene ambiguous. V was shortened by 2 bases and J by 2 bases, with 10 bases between the two germline ends. This CDR3 is 16 amino acids long. Germline V lookup: CDR1 SGHTA, CDR2 FQGTGA.

CDR3 DNA: TGTGCCAGCAGCTTAGTCATGGGGGGGATCACAGATACGCAGTATTTT. This gives the protein CASSLVMGGITDTQYF. The chain combines TRBV7-6 with TRBJ2-3; 7 nucleotides line up with TRBD2. V gave up 1 base and J gave up 2 bases; unmatched junction bases: 6. From germline, CDR1 is SGHVS and CDR2 FNYEAQ. The CDR3 consists of 16 residues.

This clone was seen just once. V gene TRBV2 combines with J gene TRBJ2-1; no reliable D call. The CDR3 totals 13 residues. Germline V lookup: CDR1 SNHLY, CDR2 FYNNEI. V was pared by 6 bases and J by 0 bases, with 6 bases between. This CDR3 is CASRPNSYNEQFF. Written as DNA, the CDR3 is TGTGCCAGCAGACCTAACTCCTACAATGAGCAGTTCTTC.

The V gene is TRBV9, the J gene TRBJ2-5; 12 bases map to TRBD1. V was pared by 1 base and J by 5 bases, with 3 bases of the junction left unmatched. The CDR3 sequence is 15 residues long. Germline V gene data show CDR1 as SGDLS and CDR2 as YYNGEE. Written as DNA, the CDR3 is TGTGCCAGCAGCGTATTGGGACAGGGGGCGGAGACCCAGTACTTC. It codes for CASSVLGQGAETQYF.

This clone was observed once. V and J are TRBV7-9 and TRBJ1-4, with TRBD1 matching 8 bases. V was pared by 4 bases and J by 7 bases, with 8 bases of the junction left unmatched. Germline-derived CDR1 and CDR2 are SEHNR and FQNEAQ (reference sequence). CDR3 size: 15 residues. The CDR3 region has the DNA TGTGCCAGCAGCTCCACAGGGGGGCCTGGTGAAAAACTGTTTTTT. Translating it yields CASSSTGGPGEKLFF.